This TCR beta chain was obtained from a study of cytomegalovirus exposure and HLA in healthy donors. The CDR3 runs to 15 residues. Germline lookup yields CDR1 SGHVS and CDR2 FNYEAQ. The ends were cut back, 5 bases at V and 7 bases at J, with 15 bases in the middle. Primers for the PCR totalled 60 Vbeta and 13 Jbeta. Assay used: immunoSEQ multiplex PCR; TCRdb lists only in-frame clones, some missing. The sample lists about 150,000 clones, around 80% occurring once. This receptor was identified in a man aged 30 to 39 in good health and CMV-seropositive. This chain uses TRBV7-6 with TRBJ1-6, with D unresolved. Input material: PBMCs. The CDR3 sequence is CASSPGPGRNSPLHF. In DNA, the CDR3 is TGTGCCAGCAGCCCCGGACCGGGAAGGAATTCACCCCTCCACTTT.